What follows is one TCR beta chain and its context. The CDR3 runs 14 residues. V gave up 0 bases and J gave up 7 bases, with 12 bases separating them. The germline V gene has CDR1 SGHDT and CDR2 YYEEEE. This specimen comes from a study of blood T cell repertoires in COVID-19. Method: immunoSEQ multiplex PCR; TCRdb's copy keeps in-frame clones and lacks some. The table has hundreds of thousands of clones, 83% seen once. The rearrangement uses TRBV5-6 and TRBJ2-3; D call uncertain. The origin of this receptor is a woman between 35 and 50 years old with active or convalescent COVID-19. The sequencing sample was made of peripheral blood. CDR3 bases: TGTGCCAGCAGCTTGGTCTCACTAAGGAATACGCAGTATTTT. This gives the protein CASSLVSLRNTQYF.